This T cell receptor (beta chain) was retrieved from a study of low-dose radiotherapy and immunotherapy resistance in tumors. Overall study context: Every 2 weeks, cohort 1 got 0.5 Gy, reaching 6.5 Gy to the planning target volume. It was 1 Gy per fraction every two weeks that Cohort 2 received, adding up to 13 Gy over 26 weeks.

Time point in this sample: after trial treatment. The treatment: LDRT plus nivolumab, ipilimumab, low-dose cyclophosphamide and aspirin (RACIN trial). First-strand cDNA relied on TRAV- and TRBV-specific primers spanning alpha and beta chains. The PCR that amplified TCRs ran for 20 cycles, relying on a constant-region primer and a V-primer adapter. TCRdb independently ran MiXCR on the reads; one entry per CDR3 protein. This table holds tens of thousands of distinct CDR3 sequences, about a sixth found once. This CDR3 has 15 amino acids. Trimming cost V 5 bases and J 4 bases, with 19 bases left between them. Germline CDR1 reads SGHRS; CDR2 reads YFSETQ.

The receptor was isolated from a male donor with prostate cancer. The chain joins TRBV5-1 to TRBJ2-7, with D possibly matching TRBD2 (6 bases). Material: PBMCs, obtained after low-dose radiotherapy plus immunotherapy. The DNA for the CDR3 is TGCGCCAGCAGTAACAGACAGTGGGGGGTTTACGAGCAGTACTTC. Translation: CASSNRQWGVYEQYF.